The 23 T cell receptor beta chains listed next were all sequenced from one sample in a study of PD-1 blockade in classical Hodgkin lymphoma. All the patients suffered relapse after autologous stem cell transplantation, and brentuximab vedotin exposure differed. Magnetic negative selection served to purify CD4+ T cells out of PBMCs that had been thawed. Sequencing was performed with immunoSEQ multiplex PCR; in TCRdb, only in-frame clones are kept and a portion is missing. The repertoire holds about 13,000 clones, with about 90% as singletons. The material sequenced was CD4+ T cells from blood, taken at baseline. These receptors were taken from a human donor with classical Hodgkin lymphoma.

V and J are TRBV5-5 and TRBJ2-1; 8 bases agree with TRBD2. This CDR3 comprises 16 residues. Losses at the gene ends were 4 bases for V and 0 bases for J; bases not matched to a gene: 6. Germline V gene data show CDR1 as SGHKS and CDR2 as YYEKEE (reference sequence). The CDR3: CASSPRAGDSYNEQFF. The CDR3 DNA reads as TGTGCCAGCAGCCCCCGAGCGGGAGACTCCTACAATGAGCAGTTCTTC. Combining the CDR3 with reference TRBV5-5 and TRBJ2-1 gives the whole variable domain DAGVTQSPTHLIKTRGQQVTLRCSPISGHKSVSWYQQVLGQGPQFIFQYYEKEERGRGNFPDRFSARQFPNYSSELNVNALLLGDSALYLCASSPRAGDSYNEQFFGPGTRLTVL.

The chain links TRBV30 to TRBJ1-3, with D hard to call. Trimming took 8 bases from V and 2 from J, leaving 13 bases between them. This CDR3 has 13 amino acids. Per germline, CDR1 GTSNPN and CDR2 SVGIG (reference sequence). CDR3 in DNA: TGTGCCGGGAACTGGAGGACTGGAAACACCATATATTTT. Its protein is CAGNWRTGNTIYF.

This sequence joins TRBV18 and TRBJ1-1; D remains unclear. This CDR3 spans 13 amino acids. V was cut by 5 bases and J by 11 bases, with 18 bases left in between. Germline loops: CDR1 KGHSH, CDR2 LQKENI. Written as DNA, the CDR3 is TGTGCCAGCTCAGAAAGGACCCTTTACCGGGCTTTCTTT. Encoded protein: CASSERTLYRAFF.

Only a few counts were recorded for this clone. V usage is TRBV5-6 and J usage is TRBJ1-6, with a tentative D call TRBD1 (5 bases). Trimming left V 4 bases short and J 7 bases short, with 6 bases between. Germline V lookup: CDR1 SGHDT, CDR2 YYEEEE. This CDR3 comprises 12 residues. CDR3 nucleotide sequence: TGTGCCAGCAGCCCAGGGAATTCACCCCTCCACTTT. This gives the protein CASSPGNSPLHF.

This clone was detected only once. The chain has TRBV5-6 and TRBJ2-1; D possibly corresponds to TRBD1 (7 bases). Trimming removed 4 bases from V and 9 bases from J, with 14 bases in between. The germline gives CDR1 SGHDT, CDR2 YYEEEE. The CDR3 length is 13 residues. The CDR3 nucleotides are TGTGCCAGCAGCGTACAGGGGAGGAGTGAGCAGTTCTTC. Encoded protein: CASSVQGRSEQFF.

This chain uses TRBV28 with TRBJ2-3; 12 bases match TRBD2. This CDR3 is 16 amino acids long. With V trimmed by 3 bases and J by 6 bases, 7 bases remained unmatched. Germline V gene sequence: CDR1 MDHEN, CDR2 SYDVKM. CDR3 nucleotides: TGTGCCAGCAGTTTCGGCCTAGCGGGAGGGTTGGATACGCAGTATTTT. This gives the protein CASSFGLAGGLDTQYF.

This CDR3 is CASSPYLKQGGTYEQYF. The CDR3 coding sequence is TGCGCCAGCAGCCCGTACCTTAAGCAAGGGGGTACCTACGAGCAGTACTTC. This chain connects TRBV4-1 to TRBJ2-5; D is possibly TRBD1 (6 bases). The end of the DNA is better explained by TRBJ2-7, so the J call may be wrong. This CDR3 spans 17 amino acids. Germline values: CDR1 MGHRA, CDR2 YSYEKL.

This clone was observed a handful of times. The chain has TRBV15 and TRBJ1-6; TRBD1 is a possible D gene (6 bases). The CDR3 extends over 15 amino acids. CDR1 LNHNV and CDR2 YYDKDF come from the germline V gene (reference sequence). The V end was cut by 0 bases, the J end by 7 bases, with 10 bases between. CDR3 sequence reads: CATSRDYGQNSPLHF. Here the CDR3 DNA reads TGTGCCACCAGCAGAGATTACGGACAGAATTCACCCCTCCACTTT.

The chain joins TRBV14 to TRBJ1-6; the D is unclear. The CDR3 has 12 amino acids. From germline, CDR1 is SGHDN and CDR2 FVKESK. The V and J ends lost 1 base and 8 bases respectively, with 3 bases between them. CDR3 nucleotides: TGTGCCAGCAGCCAAGCCTATTCACCCCTCCACTTT. Amino acid sequence: CASSQAYSPLHF.

This chain links TRBV2 with TRBJ2-3, with 7 bases matching TRBD1. Germline V gene lookup returns CDR1 SNHLY and CDR2 FYNNEI. This CDR3 is built from 17 residues. The V gene end was trimmed by 4 bases and the J gene end by 0 bases; junction bases not matched to a gene: 10. CDR3 sequence: CASSGMTGRSSTDTQYF. DNA for the CDR3: TGTGCCAGCAGTGGGATGACAGGGCGGTCTAGCACAGATACGCAGTATTTT. Using reference TRBV2 and TRBJ2-3 for the parts outside the CDR3, the full variable domain is EPEVTQTPSHQVTQMGQEVILRCVPISNHLYFYWYRQILGQKVEFLVSFYNNEISEKSEIFDDQFSVERPDGSNFTLKIRSTKLEDSAMYFCASSGMTGRSSTDTQYFGPGTRLTVL.

The rearrangement links TRBV7-9 to TRBJ1-3; D unclear. CDR1 SEHNR and CDR2 FQNEAQ come from the germline V gene (reference sequence). Trimming took off 1 base at V and 0 bases at J, with 16 bases between the two ends. The CDR3 is made up of 18 amino acids. The CDR3 region is CASSLGARGFISGNTIYF. CDR3 coding DNA: TGTGCCAGCAGCTTAGGGGCTCGAGGGTTTATCTCTGGAAACACCATATATTTT.

CDR3 region: CASSPTSGTTSYEQYF. CDR3 DNA sequence: TGTGCCAGCTCACCGACTAGCGGGACCACCTCCTACGAGCAGTACTTC. The V call is TRBV18, the J call TRBJ2-7; 11 bases map to TRBD2. Trimming removed 3 bases from V and 0 bases from J; junction bases left unmatched: 4. CDR1 is KGHSH, CDR2 LQKENI, per germline. There are 16 residues in the CDR3.

V usage is TRBV5-1 and J usage is TRBJ2-5; the match to TRBD2 covers 8 bases. CDR3 length: 14 residues. J was trimmed by 5 bases and V by 3 bases; bases with no gene match: 6. The germline V gene has CDR1 SGHRS and CDR2 YFSETQ. CDR3 DNA sequence: TGCGCCAGCAGCTACCAGCGGGAGTGGGAGACCCAGTACTTC. This sequence encodes CASSYQREWETQYF.

The chain links TRBV7-2 to TRBJ2-5, with D unresolved. Deletions cut 1 base from V and 4 bases from J, with 13 bases between. This CDR3 has 15 residues. Germline assignment: CDR1 SGHTA and CDR2 FQGNSA. In DNA, the CDR3 is TGTGCCAGCAGCTTAGACAGATCCCGCGGAGAGACCCAGTACTTC. Protein product: CASSLDRSRGETQYF.

J is TRBJ1-6 and V is TRBV9; 7 nucleotides agree with TRBD1. Per germline, CDR1 SGDLS and CDR2 YYNGEE. The CDR3 length is 15 residues. The V and J ends lost 0 bases and 7 bases, in that order; junction bases with no gene match: 4. As DNA, the CDR3 is TGTGCCAGCAGCGTAGAGGCAGGGGGGAATTCACCCCTCCACTTT. Translation gives CASSVEAGGNSPLHF.

V usage is TRBV5-1 and J usage is TRBJ2-2, with D possibly called TRBD1 or TRBD2 (6 bases each). The CDR3 spans 12 residues. Germline V CDR1 and CDR2: SGHRS, YFSETQ. V was pared by 10 bases and J by 4 bases, with 11 bases between. CDR3 protein: CASGGPTGELFF. In nucleotides, the CDR3 is TGCGCCTCCGGGGGCCCCACCGGGGAGCTGTTTTTT.

The chain links TRBV4-1 to TRBJ2-3; tentatively, D is TRBD1 (5 bases). V lost 1 base to trimming and J lost 4 bases, with 18 bases between them. CDR1 MGHRA and CDR2 YSYEKL come from the germline V gene. This CDR3 region has 17 residues. The chain's CDR3 is CASSQVGVQARSDTQYF. The DNA for the CDR3 is TGCGCCAGCAGCCAAGTTGGGGTACAGGCCCGGTCAGATACGCAGTATTTT.

The chain couples TRBV7-2 to TRBJ2-1; no reliable D call. Germline CDR1 reads SGHTA; CDR2 reads FQGNSA. The V gene lost 6 bases and the J gene lost 0 bases, with 3 bases spanning the gap. The CDR3 consists of 12 residues. The CDR3 protein is CASRISYNEQFF. CDR3 bases: TGTGCCAGCAGGATCTCCTACAATGAGCAGTTCTTC.

This sequence joins TRBV28 and TRBJ1-1; 8 bases align to TRBD1. This CDR3 is built from 14 residues. Germline V gene data show CDR1 as MDHEN and CDR2 as SYDVKM. Trimming at V came to 5 bases and at J to 7 bases, leaving 9 bases not matched to a gene. For the CDR3, the DNA is TGTGCCAGCAGTCTCCGGCCGGGACAGGATGAAGCTTTCTTT. Translation: CASSLRPGQDEAFF.

V is TRBV19 and J is TRBJ1-5, with TRBD1 identical over 9 bases. This CDR3 comprises 15 residues. The germline CDR1 and CDR2 sequences are LNHDA and SQIVND (reference sequence). V was pared by 7 bases and J by 5 bases, with 9 bases of the junction left unmatched. Here the CDR3 reads CASTTMDRGDQPQHF. The CDR3 nucleotides are TGTGCCAGTACAACCATGGACAGGGGTGATCAGCCCCAGCATTTT.

The rearrangement joins TRBV5-4 to TRBJ2-3; no firm D call. Deletions cut 3 bases from V and 6 bases from J, with 8 bases between. Per germline, CDR1 SGHNT and CDR2 YYREEE (reference sequence). This CDR3 has 12 residues. The DNA for the CDR3 is TGTGCCAGCAGCTCCGTGGAGGATACGCAGTATTTT. This sequence encodes CASSSVEDTQYF.

This clone appeared a few times. J is TRBJ2-7 and V is TRBV28; 8 bases are a match to TRBD1. The CDR3 runs 13 residues. CDR1 and CDR2 (germline): MDHEN, SYDVKM. The J segment lost 6 bases and the V segment lost 6 bases, leaving 7 bases of the junction unmatched. In nucleotides, the CDR3 is TGTGCCAGCAGCTTCCCGACAGGGGTCGAGCAGTACTTC. This codes for CASSFPTGVEQYF.

This chain connects TRBV5-8 to TRBJ1-1; no clear D. Germline V gives CDR1 SGHTS, CDR2 YDEGEE. The V and J ends lost 0 bases and 4 bases respectively, with 19 bases between them. The CDR3 contains 17 residues. The CDR3 here is CASSLEGGVGSVTEAFF. CDR3 DNA: TGTGCCAGCAGCTTGGAAGGCGGCGTTGGTTCGGTCACTGAAGCTTTCTTT. Supplemented by reference TRBV5-8 and TRBJ1-1, the full variable domain reads EAGVTQSPTHLIKTRGQQATLRCSPISGHTSVYWYQQALGLGLQFLLWYDEGEERNRGNFPPRFSGRQFPNYSSELNVNALELEDSALYLCASSLEGGVGSVTEAFFGQGTRLTVV.